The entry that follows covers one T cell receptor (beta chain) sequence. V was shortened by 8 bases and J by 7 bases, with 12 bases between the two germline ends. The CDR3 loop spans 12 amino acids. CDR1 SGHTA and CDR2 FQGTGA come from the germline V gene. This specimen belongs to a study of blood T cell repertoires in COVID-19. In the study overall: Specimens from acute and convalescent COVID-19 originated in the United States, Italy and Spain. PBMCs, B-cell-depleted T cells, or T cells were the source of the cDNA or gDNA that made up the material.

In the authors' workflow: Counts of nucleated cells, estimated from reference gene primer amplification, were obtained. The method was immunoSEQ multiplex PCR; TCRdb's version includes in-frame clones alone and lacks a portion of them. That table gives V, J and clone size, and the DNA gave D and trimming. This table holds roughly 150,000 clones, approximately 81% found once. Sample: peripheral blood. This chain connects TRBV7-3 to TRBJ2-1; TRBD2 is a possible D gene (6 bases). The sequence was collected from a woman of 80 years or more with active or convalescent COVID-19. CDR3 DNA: TGTGCCAGCGGGACTTCCCGAAATGAGCAGTTCTTC. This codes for CASGTSRNEQFF.